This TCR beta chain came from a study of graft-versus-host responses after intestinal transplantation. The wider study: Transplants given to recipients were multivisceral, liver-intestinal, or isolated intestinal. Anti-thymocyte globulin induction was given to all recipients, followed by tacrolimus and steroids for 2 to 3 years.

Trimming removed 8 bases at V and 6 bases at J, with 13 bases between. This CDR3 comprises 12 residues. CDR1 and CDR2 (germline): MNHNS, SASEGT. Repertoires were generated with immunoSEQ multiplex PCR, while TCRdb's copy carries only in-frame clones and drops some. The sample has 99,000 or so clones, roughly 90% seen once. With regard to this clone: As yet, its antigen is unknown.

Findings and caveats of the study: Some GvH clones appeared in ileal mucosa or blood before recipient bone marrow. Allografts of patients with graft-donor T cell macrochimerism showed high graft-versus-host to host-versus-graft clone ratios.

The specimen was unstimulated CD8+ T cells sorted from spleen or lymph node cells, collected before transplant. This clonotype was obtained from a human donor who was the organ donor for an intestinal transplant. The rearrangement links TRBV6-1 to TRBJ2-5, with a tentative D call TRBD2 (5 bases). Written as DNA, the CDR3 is TGTGCCAGCTTTGCTGGCGGGCAGACCCAGTACTTC. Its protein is CASFAGGQTQYF.